This T cell receptor (beta chain) comes out of a study of OX40 agonist ivuxolimab in advanced cancers. About the study: Ivuxolimab was delivered to patients intravenously every 2 weeks at doses spanning 0.01 to 10 mg/kg. Points from the study as a whole: Clones of CD4+ and CD8+ blood T cells grew by week 6 at doses of 0.1 to 3.0 mg/kg.

Repertoires were generated with immunoSEQ multiplex PCR, while TCRdb's copy carries only in-frame clones and drops some. Of tens of thousands of clones in the sample, about four fifths are singletons; the top ten hold roughly 5%. Worth noting for this clone: Its antigen is not identified.

The CDR3 consists of 14 residues. Germline V CDR1 and CDR2: SNHLY, FYNNEI. V was pared by 6 bases and J by 5 bases, with 9 bases of the junction left unmatched. This TCR was recovered from an adult with an advanced solid tumor such as melanoma, head and neck, liver or kidney cancer. Sequencing was performed on CD4+ or CD8+ T cells sorted from blood, taken in a trial of the OX40 agonist ivuxolimab. The chain recombines TRBV2 with TRBJ2-7; 8 bases are a match to TRBD1. The CDR3 DNA reads TGTGCCAGCAGAGTTGGGACAGGTTTCAACGAGCAGTACTTC. It specifies CASRVGTGFNEQYF.